Here is one T cell receptor beta chain with its context. This specimen comes from a study of T cells in Graves' hyperthyroidism and ophthalmopathy. The source material, RNA transcripts, was used to amplify TCR beta CDR3 regions. TCR CDR3 regions were first amplified by RT-PCR with HTBI primers. TCRdb re-called the multiplex PCR reads with MiXCR, one entry per CDR3 protein. Of 490,000 or so distinct CDR3 sequences in the sample, about 20% are singletons; the top ten hold 47%. Germline assignment: CDR1 SGHAT and CDR2 FQNNGV. V lost 8 bases, J lost 7 bases, and 18 bases stayed unmatched. The CDR3 has 19 residues.

V usage is TRBV11-2 and J usage is TRBJ2-1; the match to TRBD2 covers 15 bases. Sequenced: blood. The TCR sequence derives from a man aged 35 to 55 with Graves' ophthalmopathy. CDR3 coding DNA: TGTGCCAGCGGATACCCCCCTACCGGGACTAGCGGGAGGTCAAATGAGCAGTTCTTC. Residues: CASGYPPTGTSGRSNEQFF.